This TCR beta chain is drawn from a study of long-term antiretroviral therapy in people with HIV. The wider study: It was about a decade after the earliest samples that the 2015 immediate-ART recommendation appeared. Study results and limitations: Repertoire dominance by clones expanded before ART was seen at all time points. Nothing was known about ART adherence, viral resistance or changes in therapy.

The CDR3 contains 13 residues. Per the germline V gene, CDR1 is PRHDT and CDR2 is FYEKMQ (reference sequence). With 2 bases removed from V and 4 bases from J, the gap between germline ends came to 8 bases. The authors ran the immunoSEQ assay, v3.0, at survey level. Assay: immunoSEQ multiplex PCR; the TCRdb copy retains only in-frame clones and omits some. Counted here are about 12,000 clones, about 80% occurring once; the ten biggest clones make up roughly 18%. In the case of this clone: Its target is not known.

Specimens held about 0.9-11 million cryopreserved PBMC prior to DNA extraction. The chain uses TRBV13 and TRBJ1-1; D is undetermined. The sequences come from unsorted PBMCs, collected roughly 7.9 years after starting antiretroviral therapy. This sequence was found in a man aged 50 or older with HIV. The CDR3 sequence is CASSLPMSTEAFF. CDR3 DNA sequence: TGTGCCAGCAGCTTACCTATGAGCACTGAAGCTTTCTTT.